This entry is about one T cell receptor beta chain. Its cognate antigen has yet to be identified. Base qualities are not recorded, but no much larger clone differs from it by a single base. This record belongs to a study of blood T cell repertoires in COVID-19 (dated by TCRdb to the early 2020s). For context, the study as a whole: Samples covering the acute and convalescent phases of COVID-19 were provided by collaborators in the United States, Italy and Spain. Where HLA class I and class II types were available, the types were taken from metadata supplied by the sample provider, not from assay-based typing. The samples were drawn from two sources: the first 160 participants of the ongoing ImmuneRACE study, and about 1,300 subjects contributed by 6 global collaborators. Subjects who had been exposed to COVID-19, were actively infected with it, or had recovered from it provided the deeply sampled blood TCRbeta repertoires that made up the dataset. The prospective study material was composed of cDNA or gDNA derived from T cells, B-cell-depleted T cells, or PBMCs. The repertoires were released in a freely available public database intended as a resource for research on the immune response to SARS-CoV-2. A de-identified subject ID, COVID-19 status, age in years and sex were almost always included in the sample metadata.

Overall study outcomes, separate from this receptor: Clinical and demographic metadata were provided uncurated, with the amount varying by source and participant.

Each collaborating institution followed its own protocols to collect whole blood in K2EDTA tubes. For TCRbeta analysis, collaborator samples were shipped as frozen whole blood, as isolated PBMCs, or as DNA extracted from either sample type. TCRbeta CDR3 regions were amplified from genomic DNA by means of the immunoSEQ Assay, a bias-controlled multiplex PCR. In the authors' own workflow: The number of nucleated cells in each sample was estimated from the amplification of reference gene primers within the assay. Sequence reads were collapsed and filtered to measure the absolute abundance of every unique TCRbeta CDR3 rearrangement. Productive Simpson clonality was computed per sample as the square root of Simpson's diversity index over productive rearrangements. The source is immuneACCESS, and TCRdb retained only in-frame sequences with V and J called. Part of the clones is not carried over; for the studies checked, unresolved V genes explain less than half of this, and the remainder is unexplained. That table supplies the V and J calls and clone size; D and trimming were determined from the DNA. The sample has around 51,000 clones on record, approximately 86% of them singletons. Under 3% of the sample is in the top ten clones.

The sequence was obtained from a woman of 80 years or more with acute or convalescent COVID-19. Sequencing was performed on peripheral blood.

The encoded CDR3 is CASRSGLNEKLFF. The DNA is TGTGCCAGTAGATCCGGGTTAAATGAAAAACTGTTTTTT. The rearranged chain carries TRBV7-9 and TRBJ1-4, with the identity of the D gene unclear. From its cysteine to its phenylalanine, the CDR3 spans 13 amino acids. Here the CDR3 DNA is all that survives: 39 bases in frame from base 1. Per the germline V gene (reference sequence), SEHNR is the CDR1 and FQNEAQ is the CDR2. Deletion took 9 bases off V and 5 bases off J, with a span of 13 bases between the germline ends.